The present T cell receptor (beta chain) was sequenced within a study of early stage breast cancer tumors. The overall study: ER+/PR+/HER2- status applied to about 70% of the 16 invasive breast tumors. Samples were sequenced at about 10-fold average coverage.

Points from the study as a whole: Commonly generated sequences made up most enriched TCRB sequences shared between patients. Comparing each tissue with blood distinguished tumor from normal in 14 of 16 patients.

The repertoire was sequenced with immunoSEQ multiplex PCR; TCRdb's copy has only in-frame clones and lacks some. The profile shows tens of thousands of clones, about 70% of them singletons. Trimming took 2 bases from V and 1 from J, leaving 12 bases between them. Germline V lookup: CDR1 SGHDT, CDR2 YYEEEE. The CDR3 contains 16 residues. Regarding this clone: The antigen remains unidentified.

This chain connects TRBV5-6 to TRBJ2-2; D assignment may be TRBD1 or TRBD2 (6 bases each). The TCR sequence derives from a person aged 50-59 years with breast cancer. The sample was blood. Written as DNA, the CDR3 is TGTGCCAGCAGCTTCGGGGGCAGGGGGAACACCGGGGAGCTGTTTTTT. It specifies CASSFGGRGNTGELFF.